A single sample gave rise to the 22 T cell receptor beta chains below, sequenced in a study of cytomegalovirus exposure and HLA in healthy donors. The PCR made use of 60 Vbeta and 13 Jbeta primers. Using immunoSEQ multiplex PCR, the repertoire was profiled, and TCRdb retains in-frame clones only, with some absent. The sample includes approximately 150,000 clones, roughly 85% of them seen just once. Sequencing input: PBMCs. These receptors were taken from a man aged 40-49 years in good health and CMV-seronegative.

The chain is built from TRBV18 and TRBJ2-7; D might be TRBD2 (6 bases). The CDR3 totals 17 residues. The germline CDR1 and CDR2 sequences are KGHSH and LQKENI. V was trimmed by 2 bases and J by 2 bases, leaving 19 bases between them. The CDR3 here is CASSPGRGRTYTYEQYF. CDR3 DNA: TGTGCCAGCTCACCAGGGCGGGGCCGAACTTACACCTACGAGCAGTACTTC.

The chain is built from TRBV4-2 and TRBJ1-2; no clear D. From germline, CDR1 is LGHNA and CDR2 YNFKEQ. CDR3 size: 17 residues. Trimming removed 0 bases at V and 4 bases at J, with 18 bases between. The CDR3 spells CASSQDAELRRSYGYTF. CDR3 DNA sequence: TGTGCCAGCAGCCAAGATGCCGAGCTCCGTAGGAGCTATGGCTACACCTTC.

This chain connects TRBV6-1 to TRBJ1-4, with TRBD1 as a possible D gene (6 bases). This CDR3 spans 15 amino acids. CDR1 and CDR2 from the germline V gene are MNHNS and SASEGT. V lost 2 bases and J 4 bases, leaving 11 bases between the germline ends. CDR3 nucleotides: TGTGCCAGCAGTGAACCGGGCAGGGGTAATGAAAAACTGTTTTTT. Protein product: CASSEPGRGNEKLFF.

This chain connects TRBV7-9 to TRBJ1-4, with D tentatively TRBD1 (5 bases). CDR1 is SEHNR, CDR2 FQNEAQ, per germline (reference sequence). V lost 5 bases and J 8 bases, leaving 15 bases between the germline ends. The CDR3 runs to 14 residues. The CDR3 sequence is CASSLDTGKEKLFF. As DNA, the CDR3 is TGTGCCAGCAGCCTGGACACGGGCAAGGAAAAACTGTTTTTT.

The rearrangement uses TRBV9 and TRBJ2-1, with TRBD2 identical over 8 bases. The CDR3 extends over 11 amino acids. Germline-derived CDR1 and CDR2 are SGDLS and YYNGEE. J gave up 12 bases and V 4 bases, and 3 bases lay outside the gene matches. The CDR3 DNA is TGTGCCAGCAGCTCACGGGAGGGGCAGTTCTTC. Protein sequence: CASSSREGQFF.

The rearrangement uses TRBV4-1 and TRBJ2-3, with 8 bases matching TRBD2. Per germline, CDR1 MGHRA and CDR2 YSYEKL. Trimming removed 0 bases from V and 4 bases from J; junction bases left unmatched: 15. The CDR3 extends over 19 amino acids. The CDR3 region is CASSQEGAPGLGDADTQYF. CDR3 coding DNA: TGCGCCAGCAGCCAAGAAGGAGCTCCGGGACTAGGGGATGCAGATACGCAGTATTTT.

The CDR3 region is CASRQPTTGNEKLFF. The CDR3 coding sequence is TGTGCCAGCAGGCAACCGACGACTGGTAATGAAAAACTGTTTTTT. V gene TRBV7-2 combines with J gene TRBJ1-4; unclear D gene. Trimming took 6 bases from V and 4 from J, leaving 15 bases between them. The CDR3 is made up of 15 amino acids. The germline gives CDR1 SGHTA, CDR2 FQGNSA.

The chain couples TRBV11-2 to TRBJ1-6, with 7 bases that match TRBD1. J gave up 9 bases and V 5 bases, and 7 bases lay outside the gene matches. This CDR3 region has 14 residues. The germline V gene has CDR1 SGHAT and CDR2 FQNNGV. CDR3 nucleotides: TGTGCCAGCAGCGGTCAGGGGGACGGTTCACCCCTCCACTTT. Translation: CASSGQGDGSPLHF.

The rearrangement joins TRBV19 to TRBJ1-2; TRBD1 aligns across 9 bases. CDR1 is LNHDA, CDR2 SQIVND, per germline (reference sequence). The V and J ends lost 9 bases and 8 bases, in that order; junction bases with no gene match: 13. This CDR3 region has 14 residues. The CDR3: CASDPGTGTRGYTF. CDR3 in DNA: TGTGCCAGCGACCCCGGGACAGGGACCCGCGGCTACACCTTC.

This clone showed up just once. The V call is TRBV9, the J call TRBJ2-7, with no clear D. Germline V gene data show CDR1 as SGDLS and CDR2 as YYNGEE. The CDR3 has 14 residues. Deletions cut 0 bases from V and 0 bases from J, with 7 bases between. The CDR3, as DNA: TGTGCCAGCAGCGTAGTCCCCAGCTCCTACGAGCAGTACTTC. Amino acids: CASSVVPSSYEQYF. Looking up the rest from reference TRBV9 and TRBJ2-7 gives the full variable domain: DSGVTQTPKHLITATGQRVTLRCSPRSGDLSVYWYQQSLDQGLQFLIQYYNGEERAKGNILERFSAQQFPDLHSELNLSSLELGDSALYFCASSVVPSSYEQYFGPGTRLTVT.

A single count supports this clone. The chain carries TRBV10-2 and TRBJ2-1; 14 bases fit TRBD2. Germline V CDR1 and CDR2: WSHSY, SAAADI. The CDR3 runs 19 residues. V trimming: 6 bases; J trimming: 0 bases; junction bases outside the gene matches: 10. CDR3 in DNA: TGCGCCAGCAGACAGATTTGGACTAGCGGGAGGAACTCCTACAATGAGCAGTTCTTC. Translation gives CASRQIWTSGRNSYNEQFF.

This clone was observed once. The junction departs from germline at one end; a sequencing error may be responsible. The chain couples TRBV4-1 to TRBJ2-7; 7 nucleotides agree with TRBD1. Germline loops: CDR1 MGHRA, CDR2 YSYEKL. The CDR3 has 15 residues. The CDR3 region is CASSQVMTGSDEQYF. The CDR3 DNA is TGCGCCAGCAGTCAAGTAATGACAGGGTCGGACGAGCAGTACTTC.

This clone has just a few counts. The chain combines TRBV2 with TRBJ1-1; 8 bases align to TRBD1. J was trimmed by 2 bases and V by 5 bases; bases with no gene match: 7. CDR1 and CDR2 (germline): SNHLY, FYNNEI. The CDR3 is 15 amino acids. The CDR3 DNA is TGTGCCAGCAGTACGGGACAGGCGGGTAACACTGAAGCTTTCTTT. Its protein product is CASSTGQAGNTEAFF.

The V call is TRBV7-2, the J call TRBJ2-7; possibly TRBD1 for D (6 bases). Germline V CDR1 and CDR2: SGHTA, FQGNSA. Trimming removed 0 bases at V and 2 bases at J, with 11 bases between. The CDR3 has 15 residues. The CDR3 sequence is CASSLATGVAYEQYF. In DNA form, the CDR3 reads TGTGCCAGCAGCTTAGCGACAGGTGTTGCCTACGAGCAGTACTTC.

J is TRBJ2-6 and V is TRBV5-4, with D unresolved. Germline V gene lookup returns CDR1 SGHNT and CDR2 YYREEE (reference sequence). The V end was cut by 4 bases, the J end by 0 bases, with 2 bases between. The CDR3 contains 13 residues. The CDR3: CASSRSGANVLTF. CDR3 in DNA: TGTGCCAGCAGCCGCTCTGGGGCCAACGTCCTGACTTTC.

The V call is TRBV18, the J call TRBJ2-5, with no clear D. The CDR3 is made up of 12 amino acids. Germline CDR1 KGHSH, CDR2 LQKENI. V shed 3 bases and J shed 5 bases, with 7 bases lying between them. The CDR3 region is CASSPTWETQYF. As DNA, the CDR3 is TGTGCCAGCTCACCGACTTGGGAGACCCAGTACTTC.

This clone showed up just once. The gene calls are TRBV5-1 and TRBJ2-7; D may be TRBD1 (6 bases). Trimming cost V 0 bases and J 6 bases, with 7 bases left between them. CDR3 size: 12 residues. CDR1 SGHRS and CDR2 YFSETQ come from the germline V gene. The DNA of the CDR3 is TGCGCCAGCAGCTTGGTGGGGGCCGAGCAGTACTTC. Translated: CASSLVGAEQYF.

This sequence joins TRBV19 and TRBJ1-2; possible D gene TRBD1, 6 bases. CDR3 length: 14 amino acids. Germline CDR1 LNHDA, CDR2 SQIVND (reference sequence). Trimming stripped 5 bases from V and 10 bases from J, with 20 bases between. The CDR3 region has the DNA TGTGCCAGTAGTCCCCTGGGGGCCAGCTTTGACTACACCTTC. Its translation is CASSPLGASFDYTF.

This chain links TRBV11-3 with TRBJ2-7; tentative D call: TRBD2 (6 bases). The CDR3 contains 13 residues. Germline assignment: CDR1 SGHNT and CDR2 YENEEA. V gave up 3 bases and J gave up 6 bases, with 12 bases separating them. The CDR3 coding sequence is TGTGCCAGCAGCTTTCGGACTACGGGCGAGCAGTACTTC. It codes for CASSFRTTGEQYF.

This clone has more than one count but fewer than ten. This sequence joins TRBV13 and TRBJ2-7, with a possible D match to TRBD1 (6 bases). The CDR3 extends over 13 amino acids. Germline lookup yields CDR1 PRHDT and CDR2 FYEKMQ (reference sequence). V lost 1 base and J lost 7, with 11 bases in between. The CDR3 is CASSLDGGGEQYF. DNA of the CDR3: TGTGCCAGCAGCTTAGATGGGGGCGGGGAGCAGTACTTC.

J is TRBJ2-2 and V is TRBV7-8; D possibly corresponds to TRBD1 (5 bases). Germline V gene sequence: CDR1 SGHVS, CDR2 FQNEAQ. The length of the CDR3 is 16 residues. V lost 3 bases and J 2 bases, leaving 13 bases between the germline ends. In DNA form, the CDR3 reads TGTGCCAGCAGCTTCGCTGAAGGGGCCAACACCGGGGAGCTGTTTTTT. It is translated as CASSFAEGANTGELFF.

Notes on this clone: An end of the junction does not agree with germline; a read error may underlie this. The chain employs TRBV28 and TRBJ2-3; the D is unclear. Germline lookup yields CDR1 MDHEN and CDR2 SYDVKM. This CDR3 spans 16 amino acids. CDR3 DNA sequence: TGTGTCAGCAGTTCCCCCCAGCGCCCTAGCACAGATACGCAGTATTTT. It encodes CVSSSPQRPSTDTQYF. Looking up the rest from reference TRBV28 and TRBJ2-3 gives the full variable domain: DVKVTQSSRYLVKRTGEKVFLECVQDMDHENMFWYRQDPGLGLRLIYFSYDVKMKEKGDIPEGYSVSREKKERFSLILESASTNQTSMYLCVSSSPQRPSTDTQYFGPGTRLTVL.